This is a list of T cell receptor beta chains from one sample in a study of shared clonotypes between healthy human individuals. Data came from immunoSEQ multiplex PCR; TCRdb stores just in-frame clones and leaves some out. Here the sample spans some 2.3 million clones, 85% to 95% being singletons. Sequencing used naive CD4+ T cells from PBMCs. The source of these receptors is a man aged 18 to 30 in good health. Some clones in this sample may be carry-over from other donors' samples. The CDR3 runs from the conserved cysteine through the conserved F or W. Fields, in order: J gene, V gene, D gene, clone size, CDR3 protein, CDR3 DNA. A D gene is named only where the DNA matches it firmly. The size of a clone is reported for some rows only, either as once, few or many, or as a class for expanded clones.

j_gene: TRBJ2-5
v_gene: TRBV29-1
d_gene: .
abundance: .
CDR3aa: CSVGEGSLRETQYF
CDR3nt: TGCAGCGTGGGGGAAGGCTCTCTAAGGGAGACCCAGTACTTC

j_gene: TRBJ2-5
v_gene: TRBV18
d_gene: .
abundance: .
CDR3aa: CASSPSQWETQYF
CDR3nt: TGTGCCAGCTCACCAAGCCAGTGGGAGACCCAGTACTTC

j_gene: TRBJ1-2
v_gene: TRBV19
d_gene: TRBD1
abundance: few
CDR3aa: CASGRTGTGYTF
CDR3nt: TGTGCCAGTGGGAGGACAGGGACTGGCTACACCTTC

j_gene: TRBJ2-1
v_gene: TRBV7-2
d_gene: .
abundance: .
CDR3aa: CASSPRGPYSYNEQFF
CDR3nt: TGTGCCAGCAGCCCCAGGGGCCCCTACTCCTACAATGAGCAGTTCTTC

j_gene: TRBJ2-3
v_gene: TRBV4-2
d_gene: TRBD2
abundance: .
CDR3aa: CASSQGFVAGGADTQYF
CDR3nt: TGTGCCAGCAGCCAAGGGTTTGTAGCGGGAGGGGCAGATACGCAGTATTTT

j_gene: TRBJ1-1
v_gene: TRBV19
d_gene: .
abundance: .
CDR3aa: CASTTGYMNTEAFF
CDR3nt: TGTGCCAGTACGACTGGATACATGAACACTGAAGCTTTCTTT

j_gene: TRBJ2-6
v_gene: TRBV5-1
d_gene: TRBD1
abundance: .
CDR3aa: CASSNSGRDRARLANVLTF
CDR3nt: TGCGCCAGCAGCAATTCTGGGAGGGACAGGGCCCGATTAGCCAACGTCCTGACTTTC

j_gene: TRBJ2-7
v_gene: TRBV4-1
d_gene: TRBD2
abundance: .
CDR3aa: CASSAPGPAGGSFISYEQYF
CDR3nt: TGCGCCAGCAGCGCCCCGGGTCCAGCGGGAGGTTCCTTCATTTCCTACGAGCAGTACTTC

j_gene: TRBJ2-5
v_gene: TRBV30
d_gene: .
abundance: .
CDR3aa: CAWSWGGGETQYF
CDR3nt: TGTGCCTGGAGCTGGGGAGGGGGAGAGACCCAGTACTTC

j_gene: TRBJ1-4
v_gene: TRBV28
d_gene: .
abundance: .
CDR3aa: CASTGGMGEKLFF
CDR3nt: TGTGCCAGCACTGGCGGGATGGGGGAAAAACTGTTTTTT

j_gene: TRBJ2-1
v_gene: TRBV7-2
d_gene: TRBD2
abundance: once
CDR3aa: CASSSASGVSYNEQFF
CDR3nt: TGTGCCAGCAGCTCGGCTAGCGGTGTTTCCTACAATGAGCAGTTCTTC

j_gene: TRBJ2-7
v_gene: TRBV9
d_gene: .
abundance: .
CDR3aa: CASSVDVGGNLEQYF
CDR3nt: TGTGCCAGCAGCGTAGATGTAGGGGGAAACCTCGAGCAGTACTTC

j_gene: TRBJ1-2
v_gene: TRBV28
d_gene: TRBD1
abundance: .
CDR3aa: CASGFRTGGGGYTF
CDR3nt: TGTGCCAGCGGTTTTCGGACAGGGGGAGGGGGCTACACCTTC

j_gene: TRBJ2-7
v_gene: TRBV7-2
d_gene: .
abundance: .
CDR3aa: CASSARYAVLEQYF
CDR3nt: TGTGCCAGCAGCGCACGGTACGCCGTATTGGAGCAGTACTTC

j_gene: TRBJ2-7
v_gene: TRBV18
d_gene: .
abundance: .
CDR3aa: CASSPDTSSYEQYF
CDR3nt: TGTGCCAGCTCACCAGACACCAGCTCCTACGAGCAGTACTTC

j_gene: TRBJ2-7
v_gene: TRBV7-2
d_gene: TRBD1
abundance: .
CDR3aa: CASSFSDRGYEQYF
CDR3nt: TGTGCCAGCAGCTTCTCGGACAGGGGGTACGAGCAGTACTTC

j_gene: TRBJ2-7
v_gene: TRBV27
d_gene: TRBD2
abundance: .
CDR3aa: CASSLAGGRLISYEQYF
CDR3nt: TGTGCCAGCAGTCTAGCGGGAGGCCGGTTAATTTCCTACGAGCAGTACTTC

j_gene: TRBJ2-6
v_gene: TRBV6-6
d_gene: TRBD1
abundance: .
CDR3aa: CAETGGTSGANVLTF
CDR3nt: TGTGCCGAGACAGGGGGGACCTCTGGGGCCAACGTCCTGACTTTC

j_gene: TRBJ1-3
v_gene: TRBV6-5
d_gene: .
abundance: .
CDR3aa: CASTPLPGVDTIYF
CDR3nt: TGTGCCAGCACCCCCCTCCCGGGAGTAGACACCATATATTTT

j_gene: TRBJ1-2
v_gene: TRBV6-5
d_gene: .
abundance: .
CDR3aa: CASRSRTGANYGYTF
CDR3nt: TGTGCCAGCAGGTCGCGAACGGGAGCTAACTATGGCTACACCTTC

j_gene: TRBJ1-1
v_gene: TRBV5-1
d_gene: TRBD1
abundance: .
CDR3aa: CASSLGAKGAQAEAFF
CDR3nt: TGCGCCAGCAGCTTGGGCGCTAAGGGGGCGCAAGCTGAAGCTTTCTTT

j_gene: TRBJ1-1
v_gene: TRBV6-5
d_gene: .
abundance: .
CDR3aa: CASSYRATNTEAFF
CDR3nt: TGTGCCAGCAGTTACAGGGCGACGAACACTGAAGCTTTCTTT

j_gene: TRBJ1-5
v_gene: TRBV5-1
d_gene: .
abundance: .
CDR3aa: CASSLSGEKQPQHF
CDR3nt: TGCGCCAGCAGTCTTTCAGGGGAGAAGCAGCCCCAGCATTTT

j_gene: TRBJ2-2
v_gene: TRBV7-3
d_gene: TRBD1
abundance: .
CDR3aa: CASRPGQGAGELFF
CDR3nt: TGTGCCAGCAGACCGGGACAGGGGGCCGGGGAGCTGTTTTTT

j_gene: TRBJ2-5
v_gene: TRBV14
d_gene: TRBD1
abundance: once
CDR3aa: CASSHRGETQYF
CDR3nt: TGTGCCAGCAGTCACAGGGGAGAGACCCAGTACTTC

j_gene: TRBJ1-1
v_gene: TRBV7-3
d_gene: .
abundance: once
CDR3aa: CASSLIQETEAFF
CDR3nt: TGTGCCAGCAGCTTAATTCAGGAGACTGAAGCTTTCTTT

j_gene: TRBJ1-5
v_gene: TRBV18
d_gene: .
abundance: once
CDR3aa: CASSPRGARDQPQHF
CDR3nt: TGTGCCAGCTCACCCCGAGGGGCCCGGGATCAGCCCCAGCATTTT

j_gene: TRBJ1-3
v_gene: TRBV28
d_gene: TRBD1
abundance: .
CDR3aa: CASSGQGTGNTIYF
CDR3nt: TGTGCCAGCAGTGGACAGGGGACTGGAAACACCATATATTTT

j_gene: TRBJ2-1
v_gene: TRBV19
d_gene: .
abundance: .
CDR3aa: CASSVQGDEQFF
CDR3nt: TGTGCCAGTAGTGTTCAGGGCGATGAGCAGTTCTTC

j_gene: TRBJ1-3
v_gene: TRBV30
d_gene: .
abundance: .
CDR3aa: CAWSPGRSSGNTIYF
CDR3nt: TGTGCCTGGAGTCCGGGACGTTCCTCTGGAAACACCATATATTTT

j_gene: TRBJ2-5
v_gene: TRBV10-3
d_gene: .
abundance: once
CDR3aa: CAISERTEETQYF
CDR3nt: TGTGCCATCAGTGAGAGGACAGAAGAGACCCAGTACTTC

j_gene: TRBJ2-7
v_gene: TRBV4-1
d_gene: .
abundance: .
CDR3aa: CASSRQISYEQYF
CDR3nt: TGCGCCAGCAGCCGGCAGATCTCCTACGAGCAGTACTTC

j_gene: TRBJ2-2
v_gene: TRBV5-6
d_gene: .
abundance: .
CDR3aa: CASSLGRATGELFF
CDR3nt: TGTGCCAGCAGCTTGGGGAGGGCCACCGGGGAGCTGTTTTTT

j_gene: TRBJ2-7
v_gene: TRBV5-1
d_gene: .
abundance: .
CDR3aa: CASSLGLVPLEQYF
CDR3nt: TGCGCCAGCAGCTTGGGGCTAGTCCCCCTCGAGCAGTACTTC

j_gene: TRBJ1-2
v_gene: TRBV28
d_gene: .
abundance: .
CDR3aa: CASSGGYGYTF
CDR3nt: TGTGCCAGCTCAGGAGGGTATGGCTACACCTTC

j_gene: TRBJ2-2
v_gene: TRBV2
d_gene: TRBD2
abundance: .
CDR3aa: CASSRLAGGLYTGELFF
CDR3nt: TGTGCCAGCAGCCGCCTAGCGGGAGGGCTGTACACCGGGGAGCTGTTTTTT

j_gene: TRBJ2-1
v_gene: TRBV9
d_gene: .
abundance: .
CDR3aa: CASSDGRGGYYNEQFF
CDR3nt: TGTGCCAGCAGCGACGGCAGGGGTGGGTACTACAATGAGCAGTTCTTC

j_gene: TRBJ2-3
v_gene: TRBV7-3
d_gene: TRBD2
abundance: .
CDR3aa: CASSLGLAGSTDTQYF
CDR3nt: TGTGCCAGCAGCTTAGGGCTAGCGGGGAGCACAGATACGCAGTATTTT

j_gene: TRBJ2-1
v_gene: TRBV7-2
d_gene: .
abundance: .
CDR3aa: CASSLGAGGNYNEQFF
CDR3nt: TGTGCCAGCAGCTTAGGAGCCGGGGGCAATTACAATGAGCAGTTCTTC

j_gene: TRBJ2-3
v_gene: TRBV18
d_gene: TRBD2
abundance: .
CDR3aa: CASSPPTSGRRADTQYF
CDR3nt: TGTGCCAGCTCACCACCCACTAGCGGGAGGCGGGCAGATACGCAGTATTTT

j_gene: TRBJ2-1
v_gene: TRBV13
d_gene: TRBD1
abundance: .
CDR3aa: CASSFTGDEQFF
CDR3nt: TGTGCCAGCAGCTTTACAGGGGATGAGCAGTTCTTC

j_gene: TRBJ2-1
v_gene: TRBV5-6
d_gene: TRBD2
abundance: .
CDR3aa: CASNSGGSPYNEQFF
CDR3nt: TGTGCCAGCAACTCGGGCGGGAGCCCCTACAATGAGCAGTTCTTC

j_gene: TRBJ1-1
v_gene: TRBV19
d_gene: .
abundance: once
CDR3aa: CASSSYTEAFF
CDR3nt: TGTGCCAGTAGTAGCTACACTGAAGCTTTCTTT

j_gene: TRBJ2-2
v_gene: TRBV7-9
d_gene: .
abundance: .
CDR3aa: CASSRPQGWSTGELFF
CDR3nt: TGTGCCAGCAGCAGACCCCAGGGTTGGAGCACCGGGGAGCTGTTTTTT

j_gene: TRBJ1-2
v_gene: TRBV28
d_gene: .
abundance: once
CDR3aa: CASSRRTEDSYGYTF
CDR3nt: TGTGCCAGCAGTCGGAGGACAGAAGATTCCTATGGCTACACCTTC

j_gene: TRBJ2-7
v_gene: TRBV6-6
d_gene: .
abundance: .
CDR3aa: CASSARTTSVHEQYF
CDR3nt: TGTGCCAGCAGTGCAAGGACCACCTCAGTCCACGAGCAGTACTTC

j_gene: TRBJ1-6
v_gene: TRBV6-1
d_gene: .
abundance: .
CDR3aa: CASTRQEPHNSPLHF
CDR3nt: TGTGCCAGCACTAGACAGGAGCCGCATAATTCACCCCTCCACTTT

j_gene: TRBJ2-7
v_gene: TRBV5-4
d_gene: .
abundance: .
CDR3aa: CASSYLNSYEQYF
CDR3nt: TGTGCCAGCAGCTATCTAAACTCCTACGAGCAGTACTTC

j_gene: TRBJ2-1
v_gene: TRBV6-5
d_gene: .
abundance: once
CDR3aa: CASSYSSGADEQFF
CDR3nt: TGTGCCAGCAGTTACTCGAGCGGAGCGGATGAGCAGTTCTTC

j_gene: TRBJ1-2
v_gene: TRBV12-5
d_gene: .
abundance: .
CDR3aa: CASGLGPLWGDYTF
CDR3nt: TGTGCTAGTGGTTTGGGACCGTTATGGGGGGACTACACCTTC

j_gene: TRBJ2-5
v_gene: TRBV18
d_gene: .
abundance: .
CDR3aa: CASSRVAVGLSQETQYF
CDR3nt: TGTGCCAGCTCACGGGTGGCGGTCGGCCTGAGTCAAGAGACCCAGTACTTC

j_gene: TRBJ2-3
v_gene: TRBV7-9
d_gene: .
abundance: .
CDR3aa: CASSLIGGQASTDTQYF
CDR3nt: TGTGCCAGCAGCTTAATCGGGGGGCAGGCTTCCACAGATACGCAGTATTTT

j_gene: TRBJ1-1
v_gene: TRBV6-1
d_gene: .
abundance: .
CDR3aa: CASLFSLGTEAFF
CDR3nt: TGTGCCAGCCTATTTTCGTTGGGGACTGAAGCTTTCTTT

j_gene: TRBJ2-5
v_gene: TRBV2
d_gene: .
abundance: .
CDR3aa: CASFLYYSQETQYF
CDR3nt: TGTGCCAGCTTCCTCTATTACAGCCAAGAGACCCAGTACTTC

j_gene: TRBJ2-4
v_gene: TRBV5-1
d_gene: .
abundance: .
CDR3aa: CASSLLGVPGNIQYF
CDR3nt: TGCGCCAGCAGCTTGCTGGGGGTCCCTGGAAACATTCAGTACTTC

j_gene: TRBJ2-2
v_gene: TRBV2
d_gene: .
abundance: .
CDR3aa: CASSPGLQNTGELFF
CDR3nt: TGTGCCAGCAGTCCGGGACTCCAGAACACCGGGGAGCTGTTTTTT

j_gene: TRBJ1-4
v_gene: TRBV4-1
d_gene: TRBD1
abundance: .
CDR3aa: CASSQLTGGTNEKLFF
CDR3nt: TGCGCCAGCAGCCAGTTGACAGGGGGGACTAATGAAAAACTGTTTTTT

j_gene: TRBJ2-1
v_gene: TRBV19
d_gene: TRBD2
abundance: .
CDR3aa: CASRRLAGGSYNEQFF
CDR3nt: TGTGCCAGTAGGAGACTAGCGGGAGGCTCCTACAATGAGCAGTTCTTC

j_gene: TRBJ2-1
v_gene: TRBV28
d_gene: .
abundance: .
CDR3aa: CASSLSYNEQFF
CDR3nt: TGTGCCAGCAGTCTTTCCTACAATGAGCAGTTCTTC